Listed below are T cell receptor beta chains from one sample, sequenced in a study of blood T cell repertoires in COVID-19. The data were produced by immunoSEQ multiplex PCR, yet TCRdb's version contains in-frame clones alone and is incomplete. Among approximately 170,000 clones listed, roughly four fifths were seen once. Sequenced material: peripheral blood. These receptors came from an elderly woman with COVID-19, enrolled during active disease. Each CDR3 is given with its conserved first and last residue. The D gene is left open where the match is weak. Size is stated for part of the rows, as once, few or many counts, or as a class when the clone is expanded.

j_gene: TRBJ2-5; v_gene: TRBV3-1/TRBV3-2; abundance: .; d_gene: TRBD2; CDR3aa: CASSQWLAGGPGGTETQYF; CDR3nt: TGTGCCAGCAGCCAATGGCTAGCGGGGGGGCCGGGTGGCACTGAGACCCAGTACTTC
j_gene: TRBJ2-7; v_gene: TRBV12-1; abundance: .; d_gene: .; CDR3aa: CASSRRGTGAYEQYF; CDR3nt: TGTGCCAGCAGCCGGCGGGGGACAGGGGCCTACGAGCAGTACTTC
j_gene: TRBJ2-5; v_gene: TRBV18; abundance: .; d_gene: .; CDR3aa: CASSIALGRETQYF; CDR3nt: TGTGCCAGCTCCATAGCGTTAGGGCGTGAGACCCAGTACTTC
j_gene: TRBJ2-5; v_gene: TRBV18; abundance: once; d_gene: .; CDR3aa: CASSPAQTSWETQYF; CDR3nt: TGTGCCAGCTCACCCGCACAGACTAGTTGGGAGACCCAGTACTTC
j_gene: TRBJ2-7; v_gene: TRBV18; abundance: .; d_gene: TRBD2; CDR3aa: CASSPGTSRYEQYF; CDR3nt: TGTGCCAGCTCACCGGGGACTAGCAGGTACGAGCAGTACTTC
j_gene: TRBJ1-5; v_gene: TRBV21-1; abundance: few; d_gene: .; CDR3aa: CAKNPGTGCNQPQHF; CDR3nt: TGTGCCAAGAATCCCGGGACAGGGTGCAATCAGCCCCAGCATTTT
j_gene: TRBJ2-3; v_gene: TRBV28; abundance: .; d_gene: TRBD1; CDR3aa: CALTRGHTDTQYF; CDR3nt: TGTGCCCTCACCAGGGGGCATACAGATACGCAGTATTTT
j_gene: TRBJ1-6; v_gene: TRBV5-3; abundance: .; d_gene: .; CDR3aa: CARSFSSWGSWGGNSPLHF; CDR3nt: TGTGCCAGAAGCTTTTCTTCGTGGGGGAGCTGGGGAGGTAATTCACCCCTCCACTTT
j_gene: TRBJ2-1; v_gene: TRBV11-2; abundance: .; d_gene: TRBD2; CDR3aa: CASSFSGGYNEQFF; CDR3nt: TGTGCCAGCAGCTTCAGCGGGGGCTACAATGAGCAGTTCTTC
j_gene: TRBJ2-3; v_gene: TRBV28; abundance: .; d_gene: .; CDR3aa: CASSLRGGIYTDTQYF; CDR3nt: TGTGCCAGCAGTTTAAGGGGGGGGATTTACACAGATACGCAGTATTTT
j_gene: TRBJ2-3; v_gene: TRBV28; abundance: .; d_gene: .; CDR3aa: CASSFPDRRDTQYF; CDR3nt: TGTGCCAGCAGTTTTCCGGACAGAAGGGATACGCAGTATTTT
j_gene: TRBJ2-1; v_gene: TRBV27; abundance: .; d_gene: .; CDR3aa: CASSPTGWGYNEQFF; CDR3nt: TGTGCCAGCAGTCCAACAGGGTGGGGCTACAATGAGCAGTTCTTC
j_gene: TRBJ2-3; v_gene: TRBV30; abundance: .; d_gene: .; CDR3aa: CAWRTGTTGSTDTQYF; CDR3nt: TGTGCCTGGAGGACCGGGACAACCGGAAGCACAGATACGCAGTATTTT
j_gene: TRBJ2-2; v_gene: TRBV12-5; abundance: .; d_gene: TRBD2; CDR3aa: CASGPPLAGGPGELFF; CDR3nt: TGTGCTAGTGGCCCGCCCTTGGCGGGGGGCCCCGGGGAGCTGTTTTTT
j_gene: TRBJ1-2; v_gene: TRBV29-1; abundance: .; d_gene: .; CDR3aa: CSVKNPTGFGYTF; CDR3nt: TGCAGCGTTAAAAACCCGACAGGCTTTGGCTACACCTTC
j_gene: TRBJ2-3; v_gene: TRBV9; abundance: .; d_gene: TRBD2; CDR3aa: CASSVGTSTRTDTQYF; CDR3nt: TGTGCCAGCAGCGTAGGGACTAGCACCCGCACAGATACGCAGTATTTT
j_gene: TRBJ1-5; v_gene: TRBV19; abundance: .; d_gene: .; CDR3aa: CASSISRGGIQPQHF; CDR3nt: TGTGCCAGTAGTATTTCGCGGGGGGGGATTCAGCCCCAGCATTTT
j_gene: TRBJ1-2; v_gene: TRBV7-9; abundance: .; d_gene: .; CDR3aa: CASSPYHGNHGRSGYTF; CDR3nt: TGTGCCAGCAGCCCGTACCATGGAAACCACGGGAGATCTGGCTACACCTTC
j_gene: TRBJ2-5; v_gene: TRBV5-1; abundance: .; d_gene: .; CDR3aa: CASSQHHETQYF; CDR3nt: TGCGCCAGCAGTCAACATCATGAGACCCAGTACTTC
j_gene: TRBJ2-7; v_gene: TRBV11-3; abundance: .; d_gene: TRBD1; CDR3aa: CASSLAGQVLSYEQYF; CDR3nt: TGTGCCAGCAGCTTAGCCGGACAGGTACTCTCCTACGAGCAGTACTTC